Listed below are T cell receptor beta chains from one sample, sequenced in a study of blood T cells in healthy people across ages. A single record per CDR3 protein comes from TCRdb applying MiXCR to the 5' RACE reads. The table records around 870,000 distinct CDR3 sequences, about 30% of them present only once. The sample was blood. The receptors were sampled from a woman older than 75 in good health. Each CDR3 is given with its conserved first and last residue. The order of the fields is V gene, clone size, J gene, D gene, CDR3 protein, CDR3 DNA. The D gene is left open where the match is weak. Size tells how often a clone was seen (once, few, many) or the class of an expanded clone, and some rows leave it out.

v_call: TRBV29-1; clone_size: many; j_call: TRBJ2-4; d_call: -; cdr3_aa: CSVENEWGPGGDIQYF; cdr3_nt: TGCAGCGTTGAAAATGAGTGGGGACCTGGAGGGGACATTCAGTACTTC
v_call: TRBV11-2; clone_size: many; j_call: TRBJ2-7; d_call: -; cdr3_aa: CASSPILGNEQYF; cdr3_nt: TGTGCCAGCAGCCCCATCTTGGGCAACGAGCAGTACTTC
v_call: TRBV29-1; clone_size: many; j_call: TRBJ2-5; d_call: -; cdr3_aa: CSVEATGKKDPQYF; cdr3_nt: TGCAGCGTTGAAGCTACCGGAAAAAAGGACCCCCAGTACTTC
v_call: TRBV7-2; clone_size: once; j_call: TRBJ2-1; d_call: TRBD1; cdr3_aa: CASSLDRGKRNEQFF; cdr3_nt: TGTGCCAGCAGCTTGGACAGGGGGAAAAGGAATGAGCAGTTCTTC
v_call: TRBV12-3/TRBV12-4; clone_size: few; j_call: TRBJ2-5; d_call: -; cdr3_aa: CANSLRQGQETQYF; cdr3_nt: TGTGCCAACAGTTTACGGCAGGGGCAAGAGACCCAGTACTTC
v_call: TRBV28; clone_size: -; j_call: TRBJ1-1; d_call: -; cdr3_aa: CARRGEFTEAFF; cdr3_nt: TGTGCCAGGCGGGGGGAGTTCACTGAAGCTTTCTTT
v_call: TRBV6-5; clone_size: many; j_call: TRBJ1-5; d_call: -; cdr3_aa: CASSYDQVSQPQHF; cdr3_nt: TGTGCCAGCAGTTACGACCAGGTATCTCAGCCCCAGCATTTT
v_call: TRBV30; clone_size: many; j_call: TRBJ2-7; d_call: -; cdr3_aa: CAWKQGFEQYF; cdr3_nt: TGTGCCTGGAAACAGGGTTTTGAGCAGTACTTC
v_call: TRBV6-2/TRBV6-3; clone_size: many; j_call: TRBJ2-3; d_call: TRBD2; cdr3_aa: CASKGLAGGISTDTQYF; cdr3_nt: TGTGCCAGTAAGGGACTAGCGGGGGGCATTAGCACAGATACGCAGTATTTT
v_call: TRBV19; clone_size: -; j_call: TRBJ2-7; d_call: TRBD1; cdr3_aa: CASSNRDSPYEQYF; cdr3_nt: TGTGCCAGTAGTAACCGGGACAGCCCCTACGAGCAGTACTTC
v_call: TRBV18; clone_size: -; j_call: TRBJ2-6; d_call: -; cdr3_aa: CASSPARSSDGANVLTF; cdr3_nt: TGTGCCAGCTCACCTGCTAGGTCTAGTGATGGGGCCAACGTCCTGACTTTC
v_call: TRBV27; clone_size: few; j_call: TRBJ1-2; d_call: -; cdr3_aa: CASSQQGYGHTF; cdr3_nt: TGTGCCAGCAGTCAACAGGGTTATGGCCACACCTTC